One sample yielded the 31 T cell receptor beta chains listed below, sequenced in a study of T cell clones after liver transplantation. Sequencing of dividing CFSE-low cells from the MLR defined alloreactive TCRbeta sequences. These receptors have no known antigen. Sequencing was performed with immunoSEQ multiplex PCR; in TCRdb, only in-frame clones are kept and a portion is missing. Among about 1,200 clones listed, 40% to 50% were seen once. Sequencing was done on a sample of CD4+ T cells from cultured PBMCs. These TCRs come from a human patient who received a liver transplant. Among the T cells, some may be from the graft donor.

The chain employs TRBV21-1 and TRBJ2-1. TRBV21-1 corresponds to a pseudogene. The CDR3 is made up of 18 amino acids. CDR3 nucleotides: TGTGCCAGCAGCAAATGCCCGCCCCCGTGGGGGTGTATGAATGAGCAGTTCTTC. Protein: CASSKCPPPWGCMNEQFF.

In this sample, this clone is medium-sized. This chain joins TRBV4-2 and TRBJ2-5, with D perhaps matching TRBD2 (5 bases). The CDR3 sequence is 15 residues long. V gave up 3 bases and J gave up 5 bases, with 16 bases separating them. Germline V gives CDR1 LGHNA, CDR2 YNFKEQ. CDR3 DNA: TGTGCCAGCAGCCATCCAGGTTCAGGCGGGGAGACCCAGTACTTC. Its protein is CASSHPGSGGETQYF.

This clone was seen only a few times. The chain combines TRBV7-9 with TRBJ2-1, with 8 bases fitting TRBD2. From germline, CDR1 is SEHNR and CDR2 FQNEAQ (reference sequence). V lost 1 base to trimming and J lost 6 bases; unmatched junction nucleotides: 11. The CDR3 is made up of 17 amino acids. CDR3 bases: TGTGCCAGCAGCTTAGGGCCATCTGGACTAGCCGTCAATGAGCAGTTCTTC. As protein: CASSLGPSGLAVNEQFF.

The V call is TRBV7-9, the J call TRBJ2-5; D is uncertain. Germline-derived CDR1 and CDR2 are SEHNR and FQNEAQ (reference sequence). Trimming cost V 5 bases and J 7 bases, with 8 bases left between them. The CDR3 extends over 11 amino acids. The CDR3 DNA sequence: TGTGCCAGCAGCGACTCGCGGACCCAGTACTTC. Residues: CASSDSRTQYF.

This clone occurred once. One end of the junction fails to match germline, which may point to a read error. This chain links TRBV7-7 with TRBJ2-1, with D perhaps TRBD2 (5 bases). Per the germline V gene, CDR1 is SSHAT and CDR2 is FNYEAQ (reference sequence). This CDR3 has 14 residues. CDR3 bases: TGTGCTGGCAGCTTAGCGTCTTCGGATAATGGGCAGTTCTTC. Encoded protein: CAGSLASSDNGQFF.

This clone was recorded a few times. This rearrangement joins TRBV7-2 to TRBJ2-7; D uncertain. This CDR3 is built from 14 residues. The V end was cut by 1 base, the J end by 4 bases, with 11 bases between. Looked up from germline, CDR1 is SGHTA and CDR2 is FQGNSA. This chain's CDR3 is CASSLVGIQYEQYF. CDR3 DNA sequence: TGTGCCAGCAGCTTAGTAGGTATTCAGTACGAGCAGTACTTC.

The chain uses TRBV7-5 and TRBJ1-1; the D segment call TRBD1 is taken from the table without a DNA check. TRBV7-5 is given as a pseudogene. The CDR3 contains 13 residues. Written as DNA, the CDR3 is TGTGCCAGCAGCTTACAGGGGAACACTGAAGCTTTCTTT. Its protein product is CASSLQGNTEAFF.

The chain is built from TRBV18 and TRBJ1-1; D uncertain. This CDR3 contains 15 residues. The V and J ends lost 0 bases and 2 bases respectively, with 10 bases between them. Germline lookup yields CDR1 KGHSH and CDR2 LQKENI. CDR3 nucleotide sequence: TGTGCCAGCTCACCACCAACGGGTGCCAACACTGAAGCTTTCTTT. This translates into CASSPPTGANTEAFF. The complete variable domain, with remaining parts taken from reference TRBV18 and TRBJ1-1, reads NAGVMQNPRHLVRRRGQEARLRCSPMKGHSHVYWYRQLPEEGLKFMVYLQKENIIDESGMPKERFSAEFPKEGPSILRIQQVVRGDSAAYFCASSPPTGANTEAFFGQGTRLTVV.

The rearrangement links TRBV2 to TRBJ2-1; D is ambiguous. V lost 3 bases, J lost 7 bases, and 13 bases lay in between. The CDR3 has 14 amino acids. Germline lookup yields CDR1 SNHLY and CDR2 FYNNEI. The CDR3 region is CASSEWGLGNEQFF. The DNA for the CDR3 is TGTGCCAGCAGTGAGTGGGGATTAGGGAATGAGCAGTTCTTC.

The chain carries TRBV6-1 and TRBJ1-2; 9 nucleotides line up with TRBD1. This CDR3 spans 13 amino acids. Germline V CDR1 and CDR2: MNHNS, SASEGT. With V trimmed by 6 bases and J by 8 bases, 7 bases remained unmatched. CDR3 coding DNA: TGTGCCAGCAGGCCAACAGGGGGCCGGGGCTACACCTTC. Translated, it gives CASRPTGGRGYTF.

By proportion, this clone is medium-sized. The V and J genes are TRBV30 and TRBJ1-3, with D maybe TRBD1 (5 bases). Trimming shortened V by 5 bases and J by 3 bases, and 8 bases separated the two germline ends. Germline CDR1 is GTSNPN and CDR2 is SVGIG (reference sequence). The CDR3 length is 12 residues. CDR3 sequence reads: CAWERGGNTIYF. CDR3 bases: TGTGCCTGGGAAAGGGGTGGAAACACCATATATTTT.

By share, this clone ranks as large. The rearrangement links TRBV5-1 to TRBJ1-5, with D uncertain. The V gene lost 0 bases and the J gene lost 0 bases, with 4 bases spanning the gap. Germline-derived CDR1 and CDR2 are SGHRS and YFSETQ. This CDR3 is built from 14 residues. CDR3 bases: TGCGCCAGCAGCTTGGAACCTAGCAATCAGCCCCAGCATTTT. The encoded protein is CASSLEPSNQPQHF. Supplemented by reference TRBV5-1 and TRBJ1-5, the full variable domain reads KAGVTQTPRYLIKTRGQQVTLSCSPISGHRSVSWYQQTPGQGLQFLFEYFSETQRNKGNFPGRFSGRQFSNSRSEMNVSTLELGDSALYLCASSLEPSNQPQHFGDGTRLSIL.

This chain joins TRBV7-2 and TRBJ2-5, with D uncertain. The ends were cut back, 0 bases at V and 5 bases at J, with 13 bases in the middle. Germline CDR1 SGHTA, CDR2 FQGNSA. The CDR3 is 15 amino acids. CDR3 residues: CASSLAYGTWETQYF. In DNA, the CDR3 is TGTGCCAGCAGCTTAGCCTACGGCACCTGGGAGACCCAGTACTTC.

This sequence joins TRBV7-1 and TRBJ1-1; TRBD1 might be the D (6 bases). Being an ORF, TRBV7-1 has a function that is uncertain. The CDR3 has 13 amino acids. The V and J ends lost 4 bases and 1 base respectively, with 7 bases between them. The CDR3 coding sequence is TGTGCCAGCAGCTTACAGGGGAACACTGAAGCTTTCTTT. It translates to CASSLQGNTEAFF.

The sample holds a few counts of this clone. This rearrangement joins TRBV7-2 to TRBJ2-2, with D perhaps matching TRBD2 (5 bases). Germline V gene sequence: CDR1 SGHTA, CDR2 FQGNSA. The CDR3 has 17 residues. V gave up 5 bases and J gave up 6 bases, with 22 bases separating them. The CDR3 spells CASSLSPVRVRAGELFF. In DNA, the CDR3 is TGTGCCAGCAGCCTCTCCCCCGTGAGGGTGAGGGCCGGGGAGCTGTTTTTT.

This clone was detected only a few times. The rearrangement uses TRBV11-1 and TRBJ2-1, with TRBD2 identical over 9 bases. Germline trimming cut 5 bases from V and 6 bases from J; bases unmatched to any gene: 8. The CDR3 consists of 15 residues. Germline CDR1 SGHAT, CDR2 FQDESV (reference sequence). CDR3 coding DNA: TGTGCCAGCAGCCAGGTAATAGCGGGAGCCAATGAGCAGTTCTTC. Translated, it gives CASSQVIAGANEQFF.

CDR3 nucleotides: TGTGCCAGCAGGGGAGGGACTAGCGTCTACGAGCAGTACTTC. Translated: CASRGGTSVYEQYF. The rearrangement joins TRBV7-3 to TRBJ2-7; 10 nucleotides align to TRBD2. With V trimmed by 6 bases and J by 3 bases, 5 bases remained unmatched. CDR1 and CDR2 (germline): SGHTA, FQGTGA. The CDR3 loop spans 14 amino acids.

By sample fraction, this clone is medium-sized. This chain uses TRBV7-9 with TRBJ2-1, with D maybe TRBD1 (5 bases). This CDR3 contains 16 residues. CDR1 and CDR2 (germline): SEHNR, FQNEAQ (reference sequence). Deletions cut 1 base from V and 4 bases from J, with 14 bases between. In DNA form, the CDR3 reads TGTGCCAGCAGCTTAGGTCAGGGCCTCGCGTACAATGAGCAGTTCTTC. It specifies CASSLGQGLAYNEQFF.

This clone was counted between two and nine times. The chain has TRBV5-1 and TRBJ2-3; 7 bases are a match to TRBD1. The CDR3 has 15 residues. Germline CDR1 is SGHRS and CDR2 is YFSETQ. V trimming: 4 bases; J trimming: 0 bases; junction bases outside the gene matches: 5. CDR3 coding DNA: TGCGCCAGCAGCACCCCGGGACAGAGCACAGATACGCAGTATTTT. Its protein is CASSTPGQSTDTQYF. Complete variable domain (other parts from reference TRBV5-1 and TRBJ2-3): KAGVTQTPRYLIKTRGQQVTLSCSPISGHRSVSWYQQTPGQGLQFLFEYFSETQRNKGNFPGRFSGRQFSNSRSEMNVSTLELGDSALYLCASSTPGQSTDTQYFGPGTRLTVL.

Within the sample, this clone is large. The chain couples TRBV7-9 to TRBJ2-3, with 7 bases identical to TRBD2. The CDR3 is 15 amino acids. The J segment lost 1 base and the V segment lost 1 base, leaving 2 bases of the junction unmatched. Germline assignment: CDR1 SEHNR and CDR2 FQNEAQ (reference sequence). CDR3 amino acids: CASSLGTSGTDTQYF. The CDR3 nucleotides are TGTGCCAGCAGCTTAGGGACTAGTGGCACAGATACGCAGTATTTT.

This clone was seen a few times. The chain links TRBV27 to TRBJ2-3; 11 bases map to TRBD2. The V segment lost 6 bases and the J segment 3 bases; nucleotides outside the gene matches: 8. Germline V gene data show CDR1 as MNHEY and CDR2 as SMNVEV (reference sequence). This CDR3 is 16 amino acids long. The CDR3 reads CASRPRLAGRTDTQYF. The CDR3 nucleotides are TGTGCCAGCAGGCCCAGACTAGCGGGGAGAACAGATACGCAGTATTTT.

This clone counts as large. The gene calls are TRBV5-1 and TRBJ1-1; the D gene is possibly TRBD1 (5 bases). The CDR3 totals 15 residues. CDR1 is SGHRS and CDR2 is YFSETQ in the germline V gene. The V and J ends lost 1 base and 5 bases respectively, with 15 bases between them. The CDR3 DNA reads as TGCGCCAGCAGCTTGACCCCGGGACGGAGTACTGAAGCTTTCTTT. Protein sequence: CASSLTPGRSTEAFF. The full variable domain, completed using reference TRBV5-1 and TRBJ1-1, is KAGVTQTPRYLIKTRGQQVTLSCSPISGHRSVSWYQQTPGQGLQFLFEYFSETQRNKGNFPGRFSGRQFSNSRSEMNVSTLELGDSALYLCASSLTPGRSTEAFFGQGTRLTVV.

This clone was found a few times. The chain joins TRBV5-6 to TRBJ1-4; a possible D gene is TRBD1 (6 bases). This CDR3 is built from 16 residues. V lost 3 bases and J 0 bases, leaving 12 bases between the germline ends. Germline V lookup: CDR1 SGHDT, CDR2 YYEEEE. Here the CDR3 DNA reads TGTGCCAGCAGCTCCCACGGACAGACAACTAATGAAAAACTGTTTTTT. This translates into CASSSHGQTTNEKLFF.

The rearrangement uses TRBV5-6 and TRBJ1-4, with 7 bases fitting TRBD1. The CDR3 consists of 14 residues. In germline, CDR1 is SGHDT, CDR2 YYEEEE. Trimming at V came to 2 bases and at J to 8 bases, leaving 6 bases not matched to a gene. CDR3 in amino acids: CASSFTGVEEKLFF. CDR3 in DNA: TGTGCCAGCAGCTTCACAGGGGTCGAGGAAAAACTGTTTTTT. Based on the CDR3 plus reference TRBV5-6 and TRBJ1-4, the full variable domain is DAGVTQSPTHLIKTRGQQVTLRCSPKSGHDTVSWYQQALGQGPQFIFQYYEEEERQRGNFPDRFSGHQFPNYSSELNVNALLLGDSALYLCASSFTGVEEKLFFGSGTQLSVL.

This chain's CDR3 is CASRSGGTSGRKYF. The CDR3 DNA follows: TGTGCCAGCAGGTCCGGGGGGACTAGCGGGAGGAAGTACTTC. V is TRBV6-1 and J is TRBJ2-7; TRBD2 aligns across 15 bases. CDR1 and CDR2 from the germline V gene are MNHNS and SASEGT. The J segment lost 11 bases and the V segment lost 6 bases, leaving 8 bases of the junction unmatched. The CDR3 sequence is 14 residues long.

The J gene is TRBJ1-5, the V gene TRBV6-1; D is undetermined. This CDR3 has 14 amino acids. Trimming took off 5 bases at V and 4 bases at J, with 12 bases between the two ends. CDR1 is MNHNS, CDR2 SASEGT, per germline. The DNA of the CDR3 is TGTGCCAGCAGTTTAATGCCAGATAATCAGCCCCAGCATTTT. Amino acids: CASSLMPDNQPQHF.

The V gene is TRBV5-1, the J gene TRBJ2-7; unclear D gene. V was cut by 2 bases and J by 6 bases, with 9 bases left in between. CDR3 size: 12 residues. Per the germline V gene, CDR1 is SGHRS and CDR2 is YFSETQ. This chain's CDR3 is CASSLSLAEQYF. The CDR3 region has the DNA TGCGCCAGCAGCTTATCGTTGGCCGAGCAGTACTTC.

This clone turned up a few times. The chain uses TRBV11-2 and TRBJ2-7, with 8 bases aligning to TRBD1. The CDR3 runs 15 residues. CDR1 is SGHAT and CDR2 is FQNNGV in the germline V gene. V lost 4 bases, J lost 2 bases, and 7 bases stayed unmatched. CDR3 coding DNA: TGTGCCAGCAGCTCCCGGGACAGGTTCGCCTACGAGCAGTACTTC. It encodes CASSSRDRFAYEQYF. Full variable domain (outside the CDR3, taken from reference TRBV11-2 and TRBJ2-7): EAGVAQSPRYKIIEKRQSVAFWCNPISGHATLYWYQQILGQGPKLLIQFQNNGVVDDSQLPKDRFSAERLKGVDSTLKIQPAKLEDSAVYLCASSSRDRFAYEQYFGPGTRLTVT.

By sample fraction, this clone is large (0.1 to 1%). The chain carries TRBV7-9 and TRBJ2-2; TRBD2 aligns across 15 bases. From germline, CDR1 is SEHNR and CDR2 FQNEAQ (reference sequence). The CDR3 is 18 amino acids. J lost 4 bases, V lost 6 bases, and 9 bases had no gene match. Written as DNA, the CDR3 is TGTGCCAGCAGTTTTAGGACTAGCGGGAGGGCCGGCACCGGGGAGCTGTTTTTT. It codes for CASSFRTSGRAGTGELFF.

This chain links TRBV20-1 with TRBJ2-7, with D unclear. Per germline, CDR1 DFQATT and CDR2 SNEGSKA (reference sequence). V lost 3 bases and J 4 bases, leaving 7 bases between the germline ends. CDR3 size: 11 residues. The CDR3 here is CSASPQYEQYF. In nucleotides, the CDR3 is TGCAGTGCTAGTCCTCAATACGAGCAGTACTTC.

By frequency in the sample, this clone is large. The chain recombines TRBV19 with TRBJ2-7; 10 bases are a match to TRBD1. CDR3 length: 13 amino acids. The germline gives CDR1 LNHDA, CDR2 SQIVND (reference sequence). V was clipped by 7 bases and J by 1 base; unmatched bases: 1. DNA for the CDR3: TGTGCCAGTACGGGACAGGGGTCCTACGAGCAGTACTTC. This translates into CASTGQGSYEQYF.